This TCR beta chain was identified during a study of control samples from healthy donors and cancer patients. The V end lost 1 base, the J end lost 7 bases, and 15 bases lay between the germline ends. Germline CDR1 is MNHEY and CDR2 is SMNVEV (reference sequence). The CDR3 is 15 amino acids. Some clones are missing from TCRdb's copy, which holds only in-frame ones; the method was immunoSEQ multiplex PCR. The sample holds 85,000 to 90,000 clones; 85% to 90% are singletons and the top ten take roughly a tenth. The material sequenced was PBMCs. This TCR came from a woman aged 45-59 years with colorectal cancer. The chain uses TRBV27 and TRBJ2-3; D possibly corresponds to TRBD2 (6 bases). CDR3 protein: CASSLFSGRSNTQYF. CDR3 in DNA: TGTGCCAGCAGTTTATTTTCAGGGAGGTCCAATACGCAGTATTTT.